The sequence of this T cell receptor beta chain was determined in a study of blood T cell repertoires in COVID-19. Study-level background: The study drew acute and convalescent COVID-19 samples from the United States, Italy and Spain. In each case, the material was cDNA or gDNA derived from T cells, B-cell-depleted T cells, or PBMCs.

V shed 5 bases, J shed 5 bases, and the junction held 12 bases outside the gene matches. This CDR3 spans 16 amino acids. Germline loops: CDR1 SGHTA, CDR2 FQGTGA. In this sample, this clone turned up a few times. Per the study methods: Using reference gene primer amplification, nucleated cell counts were estimated. Only in-frame clones appear in the TCRdb table, and some are missing; sequencing was by immunoSEQ multiplex PCR. The V and J calls and clone size come from that table; D and trimming were worked out from the DNA. The sample holds about 150,000 clones, approximately 86% seen once. Material: peripheral blood. The V gene is TRBV7-3, the J gene TRBJ1-1; 9 bases map to TRBD1. The TCR was taken from an older man with COVID-19, enrolled during active disease. The CDR3 coding sequence is TGTGCCAGCAGCCGTCCACACCCGGACAGGGGAACTGAAGCTTTCTTT. Protein: CASSRPHPDRGTEAFF.